This section outlines one TCR beta chain sequence together with its context. Each CDR3 protein gets one entry after TCRdb re-called the RACE reads with MiXCR. Of roughly 100,000 distinct CDR3 sequences in the sample, 9.3% are singletons; the top ten hold more than 2%. Looked up from germline, CDR1 is MDHEN and CDR2 is SYDVKM. Trimming removed 3 bases at V and 5 bases at J, with 11 bases between. This CDR3 contains 14 residues. Time point described: patch test 2, 6 weeks after DPC sensitization. Treatment described: therapeutic diphenylcyclopropenone sensitization with weekly scalp DPC. The data originate from a study of human T cells and chemical hapten exposure.

Sequencing used whole blood, obtained in connection with sensitization to the hapten diphenylcyclopropenone (DPC). This clonotype was sampled from a woman aged 40 to 50 with alopecia areata. Some clones in this sample may be carry-over from other donors' samples. J is TRBJ1-5 and V is TRBV28; tentative D call: TRBD1 (5 bases). The CDR3 reads CASSLRDYYQPQHF. The CDR3 DNA follows: TGTGCCAGCAGTTTGAGGGACTACTATCAGCCCCAGCATTTT. Filled out from reference TRBV28 and TRBJ1-5, the complete variable domain reads DVKVTQSSRYLVKRTGEKVFLECVQDMDHENMFWYRQDPGLGLRLIYFSYDVKMKEKGDIPEGYSVSREKKERFSLILESASTNQTSMYLCASSLRDYYQPQHFGDGTRLSIL.